This T cell receptor (beta chain) came from a study of T cell changes during pregnancy in multiple sclerosis. V dropped 3 bases and J dropped 3 bases, with 9 bases sitting between them. The CDR3 extends over 13 amino acids. Germline V gene lookup returns CDR1 GTSNPN and CDR2 SVGIG (reference sequence). Using immunoSEQ multiplex PCR, the repertoire was profiled, and TCRdb retains in-frame clones only, with some absent. This table holds 65,000 to 85,000 clones, about 90% found once. Material: peripheral blood, obtained after pregnancy. The sequence was obtained from a female donor in good health, enrolled as a control in a pregnancy study. The chain uses TRBV30 and TRBJ1-5; no definite D call. The CDR3 protein is CAWSNNTNQPQHF. The DNA of the CDR3 is TGTGCCTGGAGCAACAACACCAATCAGCCCCAGCATTTT.